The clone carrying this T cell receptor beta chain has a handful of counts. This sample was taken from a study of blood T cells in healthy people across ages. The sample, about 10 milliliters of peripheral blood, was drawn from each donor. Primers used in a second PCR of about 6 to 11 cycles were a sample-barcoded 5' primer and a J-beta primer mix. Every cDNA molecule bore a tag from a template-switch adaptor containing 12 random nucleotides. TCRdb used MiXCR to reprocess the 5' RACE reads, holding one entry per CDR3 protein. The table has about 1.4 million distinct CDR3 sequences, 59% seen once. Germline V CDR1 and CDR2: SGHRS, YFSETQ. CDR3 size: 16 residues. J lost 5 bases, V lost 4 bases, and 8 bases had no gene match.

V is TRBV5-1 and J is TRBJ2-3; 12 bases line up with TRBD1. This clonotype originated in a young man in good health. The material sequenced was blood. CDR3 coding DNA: TGCGCCAGCAGCCCCGGGACAGGGGGCAGGAAAGATACGCAGTATTTT. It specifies CASSPGTGGRKDTQYF.